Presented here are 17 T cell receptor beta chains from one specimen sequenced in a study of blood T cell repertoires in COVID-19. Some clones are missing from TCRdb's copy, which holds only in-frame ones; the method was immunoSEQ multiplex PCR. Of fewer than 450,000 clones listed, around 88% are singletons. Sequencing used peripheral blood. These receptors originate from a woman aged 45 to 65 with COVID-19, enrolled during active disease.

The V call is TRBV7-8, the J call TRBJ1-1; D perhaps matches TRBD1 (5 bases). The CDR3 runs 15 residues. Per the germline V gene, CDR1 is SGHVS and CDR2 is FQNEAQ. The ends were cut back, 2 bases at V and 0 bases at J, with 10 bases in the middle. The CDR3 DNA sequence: TGTGCCAGCAGCTTAAACAGGCTCCTGAACACTGAAGCTTTCTTT. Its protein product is CASSLNRLLNTEAFF. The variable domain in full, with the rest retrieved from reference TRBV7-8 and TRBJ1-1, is GAGVSQSPRYKVAKRGQDVALRCDPISGHVSLFWYQQALGQGPEFLTYFQNEAQLDKSGLPSDRFFAERPEGSVSTLKIQRTQQEDSAVYLCASSLNRLLNTEAFFGQGTRLTVV.

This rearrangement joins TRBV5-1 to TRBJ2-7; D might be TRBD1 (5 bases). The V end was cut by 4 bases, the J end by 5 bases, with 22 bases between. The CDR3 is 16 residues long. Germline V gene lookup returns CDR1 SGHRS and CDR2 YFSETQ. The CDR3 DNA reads TGCGCCAGCAGCGTCGACAGCCAACAACCCTTCGACGAGCAGTACTTC. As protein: CASSVDSQQPFDEQYF. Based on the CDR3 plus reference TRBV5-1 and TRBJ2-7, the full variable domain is KAGVTQTPRYLIKTRGQQVTLSCSPISGHRSVSWYQQTPGQGLQFLFEYFSETQRNKGNFPGRFSGRQFSNSRSEMNVSTLELGDSALYLCASSVDSQQPFDEQYFGPGTRLTVT.

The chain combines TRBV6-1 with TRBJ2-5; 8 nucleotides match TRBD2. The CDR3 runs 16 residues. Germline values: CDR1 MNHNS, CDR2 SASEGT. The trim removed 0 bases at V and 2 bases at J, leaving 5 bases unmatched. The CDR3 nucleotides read TGTGCCAGCAGTGAAGCGTTCGGCGGGGGGCAAGAGACCCAGTACTTC. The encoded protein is CASSEAFGGGQETQYF.

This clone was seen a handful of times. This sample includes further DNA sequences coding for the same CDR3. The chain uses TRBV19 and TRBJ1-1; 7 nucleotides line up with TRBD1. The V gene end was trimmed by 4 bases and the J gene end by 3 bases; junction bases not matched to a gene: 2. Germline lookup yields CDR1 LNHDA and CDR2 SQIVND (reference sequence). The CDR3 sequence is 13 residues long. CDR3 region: CASSTDRDTEAFF. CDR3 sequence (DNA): TGTGCCAGTAGTACCGACAGGGACACTGAAGCTTTCTTT. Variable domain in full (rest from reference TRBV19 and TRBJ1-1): DGGITQSPKYLFRKEGQNVTLSCEQNLNHDAMYWYRQDPGQGLRLIYYSQIVNDFQKGDIAEGYSVSREKKESFPLTVTSAQKNPTAFYLCASSTDRDTEAFFGQGTRLTVV.

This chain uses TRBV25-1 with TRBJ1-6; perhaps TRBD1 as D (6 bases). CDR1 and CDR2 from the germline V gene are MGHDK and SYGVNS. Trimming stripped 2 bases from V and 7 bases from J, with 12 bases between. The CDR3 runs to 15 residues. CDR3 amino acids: CASSERRGMNSPLHF. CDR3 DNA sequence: TGTGCCAGCAGTGAACGCAGGGGTATGAATTCACCCCTCCACTTT.

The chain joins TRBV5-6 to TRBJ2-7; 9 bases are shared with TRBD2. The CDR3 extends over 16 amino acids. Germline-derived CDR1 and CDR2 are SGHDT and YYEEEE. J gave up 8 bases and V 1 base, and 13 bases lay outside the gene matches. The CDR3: CASSLFQLAGVLKQYF. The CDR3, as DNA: TGTGCCAGCAGCTTGTTTCAACTAGCGGGTGTTTTAAAGCAGTACTTC.

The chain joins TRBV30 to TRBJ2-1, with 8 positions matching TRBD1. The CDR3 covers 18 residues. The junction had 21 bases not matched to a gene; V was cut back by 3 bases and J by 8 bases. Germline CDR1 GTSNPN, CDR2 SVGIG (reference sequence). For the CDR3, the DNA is TGTGCCTGGAGACCAAAAGGCAAAGGGACAGGATACGGGGATGAGCAGTTCTTC. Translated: CAWRPKGKGTGYGDEQFF.

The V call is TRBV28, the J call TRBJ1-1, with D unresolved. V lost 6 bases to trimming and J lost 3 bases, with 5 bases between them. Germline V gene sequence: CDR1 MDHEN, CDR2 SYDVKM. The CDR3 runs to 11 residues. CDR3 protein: CASSYYTEAFF. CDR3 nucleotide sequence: TGTGCCAGCAGCTACTACACTGAAGCTTTCTTT.

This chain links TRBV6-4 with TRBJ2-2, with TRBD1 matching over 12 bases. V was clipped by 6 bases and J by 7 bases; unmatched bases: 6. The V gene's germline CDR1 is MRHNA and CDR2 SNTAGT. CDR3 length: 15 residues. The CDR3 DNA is TGTGCCAGCAGCCGGGACAGGGGGCGAGGCGGGGAGCTGTTTTTT. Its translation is CASSRDRGRGGELFF.

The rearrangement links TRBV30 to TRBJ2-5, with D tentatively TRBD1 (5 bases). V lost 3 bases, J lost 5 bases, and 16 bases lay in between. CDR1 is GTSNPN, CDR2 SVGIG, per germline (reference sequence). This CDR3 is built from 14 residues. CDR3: CAWRWGRSTETQYF. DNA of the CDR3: TGTGCCTGGAGGTGGGGCAGGTCGACGGAGACCCAGTACTTC.

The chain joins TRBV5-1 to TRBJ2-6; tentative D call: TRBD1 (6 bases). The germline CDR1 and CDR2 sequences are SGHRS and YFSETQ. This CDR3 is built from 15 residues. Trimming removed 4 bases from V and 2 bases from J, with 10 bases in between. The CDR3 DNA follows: TGCGCCAGCAGCCCCGGGACAACTGGGGCCAACGTCCTGACTTTC. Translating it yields CASSPGTTGANVLTF.

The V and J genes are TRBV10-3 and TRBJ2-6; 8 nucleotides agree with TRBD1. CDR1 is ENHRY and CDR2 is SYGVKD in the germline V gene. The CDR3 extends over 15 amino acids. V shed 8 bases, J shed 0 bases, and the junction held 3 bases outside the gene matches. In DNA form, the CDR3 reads TGTGCCATCGACCAGGGGGCCTCTGGGGCCAACGTCCTGACTTTC. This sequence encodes CAIDQGASGANVLTF.

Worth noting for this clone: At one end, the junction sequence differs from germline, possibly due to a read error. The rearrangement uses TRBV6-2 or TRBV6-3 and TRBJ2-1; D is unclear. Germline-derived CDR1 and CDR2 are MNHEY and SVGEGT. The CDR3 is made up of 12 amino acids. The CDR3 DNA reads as TGTGCCAGCAGTCACTCTAACAATGAGCAGTTCTTC. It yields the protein CASSHSNNEQFF.

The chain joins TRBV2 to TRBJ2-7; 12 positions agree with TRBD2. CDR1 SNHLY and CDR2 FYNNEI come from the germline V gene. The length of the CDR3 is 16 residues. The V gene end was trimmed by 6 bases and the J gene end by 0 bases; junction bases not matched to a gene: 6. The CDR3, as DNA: TGTGCCAGCAGCCGGGGACTAGCGGGTAGCTCCTACGAGCAGTACTTC. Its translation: CASSRGLAGSSYEQYF.

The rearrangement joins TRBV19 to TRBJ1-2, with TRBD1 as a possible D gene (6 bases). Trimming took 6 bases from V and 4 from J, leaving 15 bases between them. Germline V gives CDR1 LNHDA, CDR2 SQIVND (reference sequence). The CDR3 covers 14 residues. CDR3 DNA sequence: TGTGCCAGTAGCCAGGGGAAGTGGGGCTATGGCTACACCTTC. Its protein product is CASSQGKWGYGYTF.

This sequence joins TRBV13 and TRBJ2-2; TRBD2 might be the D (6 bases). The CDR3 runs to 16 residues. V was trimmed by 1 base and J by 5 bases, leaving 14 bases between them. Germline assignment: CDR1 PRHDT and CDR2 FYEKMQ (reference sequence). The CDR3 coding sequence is TGTGCCAGCAGCTTAGCCACTAGCCTTTCAACCGGGGAGCTGTTTTTT. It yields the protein CASSLATSLSTGELFF.

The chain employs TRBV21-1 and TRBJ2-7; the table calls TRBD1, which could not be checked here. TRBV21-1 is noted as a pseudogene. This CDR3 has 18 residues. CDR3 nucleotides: TGTGCCAGCAGAACCGGGACAGGGTCTATCTACCTTCGCTACGAGCAGTACTTC. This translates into CASRTGTGSIYLRYEQYF.